The clone carrying this TCR beta chain was recorded many times. The target antigen is unknown. These data are taken from a study of CD8 T cells in ankylosing spondylitis. The CDR3 is 14 residues long. V dropped 3 bases and J dropped 9; count of bases not matched to a gene: 6. Study-level findings and limits: Reportedly, matched ankylosing spondylitis synovial fluid was significantly enriched for disease-linked clones. Those disease-linked clones were CD8+; they were also relatively rare in peripheral blood. Ankylosing spondylitis blood appeared to be characterized by a TCR beta motif of eight highly homologous variants. Some of the motif variants had earlier been found in reactive arthritis patients' fluid and blood.

Using quantitative 5'-RACE with molecular barcodes, the authors made TCR beta libraries. TCRdb reanalysed the 5' RACE reads using MiXCR and keeps one entry per CDR3 protein. The sample has a few hundred thousand distinct CDR3 sequences; 6.5% to 10% are singletons. The sequencing input was blood, either unsorted or a sorted T cell fraction (not recorded which). This clonotype was obtained from a male donor with ankylosing spondylitis. The chain combines TRBV12-3 or TRBV12-4 with TRBJ2-1; 9 nucleotides line up with TRBD1. CDR3 DNA sequence: TGTGCCAGCAGTTTTGGGACAGGGATAGGTGAGCAGTTCTTC. Its translation is CASSFGTGIGEQFF.